This TCR beta chain stems from a study of T-cell reconstitution after alpha-beta-depleted transplantation in children. Germline CDR1 reads MNHEY; CDR2 reads SMNVEV (reference sequence). Deletions cut 3 bases from V and 5 bases from J, with 10 bases between. The CDR3 consists of 13 residues. A TCRbeta library incorporating unique molecular identifiers was prepared. Via MiXCR, TCRdb re-called the PCR reads, giving one row per CDR3 protein. The data contain more than 200,000 distinct CDR3 sequences, around 25% of them singletons. V gene TRBV27 combines with J gene TRBJ2-5; possible D gene TRBD2, 5 bases. The source material was PBMCs, sampled before TCRalphabeta/CD19-depleted stem cell transplant. The source of this sequence is a girl aged 2 to 9 with Fanconi anemia, due to receive a stem cell transplant. Here the CDR3 reads CASSLSSWETQYF. The CDR3 nucleotides are TGTGCCAGCAGTTTGTCTAGCTGGGAGACCCAGTACTTC.